This T cell receptor beta chain was recorded in a study of graft-versus-host responses after intestinal transplantation. For the study at large: Anti-thymocyte globulin served as induction for all recipients, who then took tacrolimus and steroids for two to three years.

The germline V gene has CDR1 SQVTM and CDR2 ANQGSEA. The CDR3 consists of 13 residues. Trimming shortened V by 6 bases and J by 6 bases, and 17 bases separated the two germline ends. Generated by immunoSEQ multiplex PCR, the TCRdb table keeps only in-frame clones and is missing some. Of 5,100 or so clones listed, about a quarter were seen once; the top ten hold roughly 7.7%. Each mixed lymphocyte reaction held roughly 200,000 CFSE-labeled responders and roughly 200,000 irradiated violet-dye-labeled stimulators. The study's findings and limits: Detection of GvH clones occurred in recipient marrow, and some had their first appearance in ileum or blood. Allograft graft-versus-host to host-versus-graft clonal ratios ran high in patients with graft-donor T cell macrochimerism.

This clone was observed a few times. The chain is built from TRBV29-1 and TRBJ1-1; D unresolved. This sequence originates from a human patient who received an intestinal transplant. The sample in question was alloreactive CD8+ T cells from a mixed lymphocyte reaction culture, obtained before intestinal transplant. Described subset: CFSE-low proliferating T cells sorted from roughly six-day pre-transplant mixed lymphocyte reaction (GvH or HvG direction). The DNA for the CDR3 is TGCAGCGTGCAGACGGGGAGCAAGGCTGAAGCTTTCTTT. Amino acid sequence: CSVQTGSKAEAFF.